This TCR beta chain appears in the sequencing data of a study of T-cell memory formation after mild COVID-19 (dated by TCRdb to about 2021). Looking at the study overall: Most TCR sequence clusters were specific to one of the two donors. T-cell clones expanding and contracting after mild COVID-19 in two donors were tracked by longitudinal TCRalpha and TCRbeta repertoire sequencing. Two young, previously healthy adult volunteers made up the cohort, one male and one female.

Sequencing was performed on an Illumina NovaSeq 6000. Using 5'RACE with constant-segment primers, TCRalpha and TCRbeta cDNA libraries were constructed, with sample barcodes and unique molecular identifiers added in the process. Trizol reagent was used to extract RNA from every sample. Libraries were amplified in two PCR steps, with a second sample barcode and Illumina TruSeq adapters added in the second step. The libraries were sequenced on an Illumina NovaSeq using 2 x 150 bp paired-end reads. On the authors' methods: The reads were demultiplexed and collapsed into UMI-guided consensus sequences using migec v1.2.7. Using mixcr v2.1.11, the UMI consensuses were aligned to TRA and TRB V and J templates and assembled into clonotypes. A clonotype was counted as expanded or contracted only if both edgeR and NoisET called the change significant, with noise models trained on biological replicates. For edgeR calls, a false discovery rate-adjusted p below 0.01 and a log2 fold-change threshold of 1 were applied. As an exploratory analysis of dynamics, max-normalized trajectories of the 1000 most abundant clonotypes were examined by PCA with hierarchical clustering. Separately sequenced CD4+ and CD8+ repertoires were used to assign the CD4 or CD8 phenotype of responding clones. TCRdb itself trimmed the public reads at Q25 with fastp, ran MiXCR and retained productive beta chains. Entries are consolidated by CDR3 protein sequence, retaining the most common genes and DNA. TCRdb assigned the V and J calls; the authors' analysis was not used. Recorded for this sample are 350,000 or so distinct CDR3 sequences; 20% to 25% of them occurred a single time. The top ten clones comprise around 13% of the sample.

Ficoll-Paque density gradient centrifugation was used to isolate PBMCs. The CDR3, from cysteine to phenylalanine, totals 14 residues. The only DNA kept is the CDR3, 42 bases in frame from the first base. CDR1 and CDR2 (LNHDA, SQIVND) derive from the germline V gene (reference sequence). V was cut back by 4 bases and J by 4 bases, leaving a gap of 12 bases between them. Note on this clonotype: The specificity of this receptor is unknown. Nothing much larger sits one base from this clone, and base qualities are not available.

The paper's findings and limits, for the study overall: The study included only a couple of mild cases, and larger cohorts that include severe cases with pre-infection samples were judged to be necessary. Contracting CD4+ clones appeared mostly in the CM and EM memory subsets, whereas CD8+ clones were enriched in EMRA. Some responding clones were detected in pre-infection memory, which suggested that pre-existing cross-reactive memory T cells had joined the SARS-CoV-2 response. SARS-CoV-2 specificity of the second-wave clones peaking on day 37 was not confirmed. Clones that contracted from day 15 to 85 showed balanced CD4/CD8 phenotypes, whereas a second wave of clones that expanded from day 15 to 37 leaned towards CD4+.

This TCR derives from an adult woman who had mild COVID-19 (a few samples of this study predate the infection). The sample titles of this study are shuffled in the database, so cell type and time point are left out; the donor was told from shared clones. The sample taken for sequencing was PBMCs or a T cell subset sorted from them (not recorded which). The rearranged segments are TRBV19 and TRBJ2-3; TRBD2 might be the D gene, on 5 matching bases. The base sequence is TGTGCCAGTAGTAGAAGCGGAAAGTCAGATACGCAGTATTTT. It codes for CASSRSGKSDTQYF.